Listed below are T cell receptor beta chains from one sample, sequenced in a study of blood T cells in healthy people across ages. TCRdb analysed the 5' RACE reads with MiXCR anew, one entry per CDR3 protein. The sample records hundreds of thousands of distinct CDR3 sequences, more than 45% being singletons. Material: blood. These receptors were obtained from a woman aged 80 or older in good health. The CDR3 runs from the conserved cysteine through the conserved F or W. D genes are given only for firm matches. The size entry is marked missing in some rows and otherwise reads once, few, many or a size class.

clone size | D gene | J gene | V gene | CDR3 DNA | CDR3 protein
few | TRBD2 | TRBJ2-1 | TRBV3-1 | TGTGCCAGCAGCCGAGCGGGAGAGGGTGAGCAGTTCTTC | CASSRAGEGEQFF
. | . | TRBJ2-7 | TRBV20-1 | TGCAGTGCTAGGGCGGGCAGCTCCTACGAGCAGTACTTC | CSARAGSSYEQYF
. | . | TRBJ2-6 | TRBV12-3/TRBV12-4 | TGTGCCAGCAGTTTTATCTCACATCACTCTGGGGCCAACGTCCTGACTTTC | CASSFISHHSGANVLTF
. | TRBD1 | TRBJ2-1 | TRBV20-1 | TGCAGTGCTACAGGGGGAAGGGGAGAGCGGCGTGAGCAGTTCTTC | CSATGGRGERREQFF
. | . | TRBJ2-7 | TRBV7-9 | TGTGCCAGCAGCTTAATAGACTACGAGCAGTACTTC | CASSLIDYEQYF
few | . | TRBJ2-3 | TRBV6-6 | TGTGCCAGCAGTCCAGTGACCACCACAGATACGCAGTATTTT | CASSPVTTTDTQYF
many | TRBD2 | TRBJ2-3 | TRBV6-1 | TGTGCCAGCAGTCCCCATCAAAGCTGGCGGGGGGCCACAGATACGCAGTATTTT | CASSPHQSWRGATDTQYF
. | TRBD1 | TRBJ2-3 | TRBV20-1 | TGCAGTGCGGACGGCAGGGGGCTAACAGATACGCAGTATTTT | CSADGRGLTDTQYF
many | TRBD2 | TRBJ2-3 | TRBV20-1 | TGCAGTGCTAGTACTAGCGGGTCCACAGATACGCAGTATTTT | CSASTSGSTDTQYF
once | . | TRBJ2-5 | TRBV28 | TGTGCCAGCAGTGGCCCTCGGGAGACCCAGTACTTC | CASSGPRETQYF
many | TRBD2 | TRBJ2-3 | TRBV5-1 | TGCGCCAGCAGCTTCGGGACTAACACAGATACGCAGTATTTT | CASSFGTNTDTQYF
few | . | TRBJ1-1 | TRBV12-3/TRBV12-4 | TGTGCCAGCAGTTGGGGGAACATGAACACTGAAGCTTTCTTT | CASSWGNMNTEAFF
. | . | TRBJ2-3 | TRBV27 | TGTGCCAGCAGTTTACGGGAAAAGACAGATACGCAGTATTTT | CASSLREKTDTQYF
many | . | TRBJ2-7 | TRBV5-1 | TGCGCCAGCAGCTCCGGGAGCGGATACAATGAGCAGTACTTC | CASSSGSGYNEQYF
. | . | TRBJ2-7 | TRBV6-5 | TGTGCCAGCAGCCTCCCGACAGCCCCTGGCGAGCAGTACTTC | CASSLPTAPGEQYF
. | TRBD2 | TRBJ2-1 | TRBV4-1 | TGCGCCGGCAGCCCGAGGACTAGCGGCCTAAACTCCTACAATGAGCAGTTCTTC | CAGSPRTSGLNSYNEQFF
few | . | TRBJ1-5 | TRBV30 | TGTGCCTGGACCCACCCTTCAGGGGACCATCAGCCCCAGCATTTT | CAWTHPSGDHQPQHF
few | . | TRBJ1-1 | TRBV27 | TGTGCCAGCAGTTTAGCCGGGAGGGGGGTCACTGAAGCTTTCTTT | CASSLAGRGVTEAFF
. | . | TRBJ1-1 | TRBV2 | TGTGCCAGCAGTGAGGGGACCCCCATGGGAGCTTTCTTT | CASSEGTPMGAFF
few | . | TRBJ1-1 | TRBV12-3/TRBV12-4 | TGTGCCAGCAGTTATATGAAAATTACTGAAGCTTTCTTT | CASSYMKITEAFF
. | TRBD2 | TRBJ2-7 | TRBV5-6 | TGTGCCAGCAGCGGCAACGGGGGGGCCTCCTACGAGCAGTACTTC | CASSGNGGASYEQYF
. | . | TRBJ2-7 | TRBV5-1 | TGCGCCAGCAGCTTCAACACTAACGAGCAGTACTTC | CASSFNTNEQYF
many | TRBD1 | TRBJ2-7 | TRBV12-3/TRBV12-4 | TGTGCCAGCACCAGAACAGGGACAGGGGGAGAGCAGTACTTC | CASTRTGTGGEQYF
. | TRBD1 | TRBJ2-3 | TRBV7-6 | TGTGCCAGCAGCTTAGAGGGGGCGCTTGTCAATGAGGGTACGCAGTATTTT | CASSLEGALVNEGTQYF
. | . | TRBJ2-6 | TRBV25-1 | TGTGCCAGCAGTGAAGGCGCCATCCTGACTTTC | CASSEGAILTF
. | . | TRBJ2-7 | TRBV6-6 | TGTGCCAGCAGTTTGAGAGGGATGTGGTACTTC | CASSLRGMWYF
once | TRBD1 | TRBJ2-5 | TRBV4-2 | TGTGCCAGCAGCCAAGAGCCCTTGGGGACAGGGCGTGAGCAGTACTTC | CASSQEPLGTGREQYF
few | TRBD2 | TRBJ2-7 | TRBV20-1 | TGCAGTGCTACTACCGGGACTAGCGACTCCTACGAGCAGTACTTC | CSATTGTSDSYEQYF
once | . | TRBJ1-2 | TRBV7-2 | TGTGCCAGCGGGGGATTTAGGGACTATGGCTACACCTTC | CASGGFRDYGYTF
few | TRBD2 | TRBJ2-3 | TRBV18 | TGTGCCAGCTCACCTCGGACTAGCGGGAGACATACTAGCACAGATACGCAGTATTTT | CASSPRTSGRHTSTDTQYF
. | . | TRBJ1-1 | TRBV7-9 | TGTGCCAGCAGCTTACCGGCGGGGGTCCATGAAGCTTTCTTT | CASSLPAGVHEAFF
few | TRBD1 | TRBJ2-3 | TRBV5-1 | TGCGCCAGCAACAAAGGGGGCTCCACAGATACGCAGTATTTT | CASNKGGSTDTQYF
. | TRBD1 | TRBJ1-2 | TRBV29-1 | TGCAGCGTTGGCCGGGACAGAGATGGCTACACCTTC | CSVGRDRDGYTF
. | TRBD2 | TRBJ2-5 | TRBV20-1 | TGCAGTGCTAGAACTAGCGGGGGATATGAAGAGCAGTACTTC | CSARTSGGYEEQYF
. | . | TRBJ1-1 | TRBV6-4 | TGTGCCAGCAGTGACTCATTCGGGGCCCCGGCTTTCTTT | CASSDSFGAPAFF
few | . | TRBJ2-2 | TRBV27 | TGTGCCAGCAAGTCGGTGGCGAACACCGGGGAGCTGTTTTTT | CASKSVANTGELFF
many | . | TRBJ2-1 | TRBV6-1 | TGTGCCAGCAGTGAAGTCCTTGTAGAGCAGTTCTTC | CASSEVLVEQFF
. | . | TRBJ1-3 | TRBV3-1 | TGTGCCAGCAACCCCCAGCGGGGGCGAATAGGAAACACCATATATTTT | CASNPQRGRIGNTIYF
many | . | TRBJ2-7 | TRBV5-1 | TGCGCCAGCAGCGCCGGGGGACAGAACACCGAGCAGTACTTC | CASSAGGQNTEQYF
many | TRBD1 | TRBJ2-5 | TRBV5-1 | TGCGCCAGCACGACAGGGCTACCGGCGGAGACCCAGTACTTC | CASTTGLPAETQYF
. | . | TRBJ1-5 | TRBV29-1 | TGCAGCGCACAGGGCCCGGGGGGTCCCCAGCATTTT | CSAQGPGGPQHF
few | . | TRBJ2-1 | TRBV20-1 | TGCAGTGCCCAGGGGGGGAGCTCCTACAATGAGCAGTTCTTC | CSAQGGSSYNEQFF
. | . | TRBJ2-1 | TRBV11-2 | TGTGCCAGCAGCTTAGGGTCGACCGCAAGTTCCTACAATGAGCAGTTCTTC | CASSLGSTASSYNEQFF
few | . | TRBJ2-7 | TRBV6-2/TRBV6-3 | TGTGCCAGCAGTTACAGTTCGGCAGGCATTTCGGGCGAGCAGTACTTC | CASSYSSAGISGEQYF
few | . | TRBJ1-1 | TRBV19 | TGTGCCAGTAGTACTGGACGGGCCTACACTGAAGCTTTCTTT | CASSTGRAYTEAFF
many | TRBD2 | TRBJ2-1 | TRBV7-9 | TGTGCCAGCAGACCACGGGCTAGCGGGGGCTACAATGAGCAGTTCTTC | CASRPRASGGYNEQFF
. | TRBD1 | TRBJ2-6 | TRBV7-3 | TGTGCCAGCAGTCGAAGCGCCAAGGGACAGGTGACTTTC | CASSRSAKGQVTF
. | . | TRBJ2-2 | TRBV2 | TGTGCCAGCCGGTTGAACACCGGGGAGCTGTTTTTT | CASRLNTGELFF
. | . | TRBJ2-5 | TRBV7-2 | TGTGCCAGCAGTGTACAGGGGGGGGGAGAGACCCAGTACTTC | CASSVQGGGETQYF
. | . | TRBJ1-2 | TRBV10-3 | TGTGCCATCAGTGGACGGGATGAGGACTATGGCTACACCTTC | CAISGRDEDYGYTF
. | . | TRBJ2-1 | TRBV7-8 | TGTGCCAGCAGCTTAATCTCCCTCCTTTCCTACAATGAGCAGTTCTTC | CASSLISLLSYNEQFF
. | . | TRBJ2-7 | TRBV29-1 | TGCAGCGTGGACGCATTTGGGACCTACGAGCAGTACTTC | CSVDAFGTYEQYF
many | . | TRBJ1-5 | TRBV18 | TGTGCCAGCTGGGACGGGAATCAGCCCCAGCATTTT | CASWDGNQPQHF
. | . | TRBJ2-7 | TRBV6-6 | TGTGCCGTGGCACAGGGATCAACCTACGAGCAGTACTTC | CAVAQGSTYEQYF
many | TRBD2 | TRBJ2-1 | TRBV29-1 | TGCAGCGTCCACCGGCGACTAGCGGACCCCCGAATGGAGCAGTTCTTC | CSVHRRLADPRMEQFF
. | . | TRBJ1-2 | TRBV15 | TGTGCCACCAGCGGAAGTGGGGGCCCCTATGGCTACACCTTC | CATSGSGGPYGYTF
. | . | TRBJ2-5 | TRBV7-3 | TGTACCAGCAGCTTCGGTATGGGAGAGACTCAGTACTTC | CTSSFGMGETQYF
many | . | TRBJ2-1 | TRBV24-1 | TGTGCCACCAGAATACTTAGGGGTGGGTACATCAATGAGCAGTTCTTC | CATRILRGGYINEQFF